The next 12 T cell receptor beta chains were all read from a single sample in a study of regulatory T cells in long-lasting Graves disease (dated by TCRdb to the early 2020s). Taken with the paper, the label for time point translates to: persistent/refractory GD, antithyroid drugs over 5 years with positive TRAb. For both TCR sequencing and RNA sequencing, RNA was extracted from PBMCs using TRIzol. The library was obtained by multiplex PCR. The instrument was an Illumina HiSeq 4000. To build TCR beta libraries, CDR3 regions were amplified by Arm-PCR using iRepertoire HTBI primers. TCRdb's own reprocessing of the public reads used fastp at Q25 and MiXCR and kept productive beta chains. Here each entry gathers all rows of one CDR3 protein and keeps the most common genes and DNA. The sample contains 400,000 to 500,000 distinct CDR3 sequences, 20% to 25% of them found a single time. The top ten hold over 11% of the sample.

The starting material was peripheral blood mononuclear cells (PBMCs), obtained when the disease was refractory, from a patient treated with antithyroid drugs. The receptors stem from a female donor with Graves disease.

This clonotype was seen a handful of times. The CDR3 coding sequence is TGTGCCAGCAGCCATCAAGCGGTCCTAGGGAGAGAGACCCAGTACTTC. It codes for CASSHQAVLGRETQYF. V is TRBV3-1 and J is TRBJ2-5; D might be TRBD2 (5 bases). With 3 bases removed from V and 4 bases from J, the gap between germline ends came to 18 bases. The CDR3 runs to 16 residues. The germline V gene has CDR1 LGHDT and CDR2 YNNKEL (reference sequence).

This clonotype was observed at least ten times. This chain connects TRBV2 to TRBJ2-5; 7 bases line up with TRBD2. The ends lost 5 bases at V and 2 bases at J; junction bases unmatched: 5. Germline V gene sequence: CDR1 SNHLY, CDR2 FYNNEI. This CDR3 has 14 amino acids. This CDR3 reads CASSSSAGQETQYF. The CDR3 DNA is TGTGCCAGCAGTTCCTCAGCGGGACAAGAGACCCAGTACTTC. The whole variable domain, remainder taken from reference TRBV2 and TRBJ2-5, is EPEVTQTPSHQVTQMGQEVILRCVPISNHLYFYWYRQILGQKVEFLVSFYNNEISEKSEIFDDQFSVERPDGSNFTLKIRSTKLEDSAMYFCASSSSAGQETQYFGPGTRLLVL.

About this clonotype itself: This sequence may be a read error, since a much larger clone differs from it by one base. The chain is built from TRBV2 and TRBJ1-4; no clear D gene. CDR1 and CDR2 (germline): SNHLY, FYNNEI. The CDR3 sequence is 10 residues long. The CDR3 region is CASRATQLLF. CDR3 nucleotides: TGTGCCAGCAGGGCGACGCAACTGCTTTTT.

The chain uses TRBV5-1 and TRBJ2-7; D tentatively reads TRBD1 or TRBD2 (5 bases each). V was clipped by 0 bases and J by 1 base, with 11 bases between them. The CDR3 loop spans 15 amino acids. Germline CDR1 is SGHRS and CDR2 is YFSETQ. For the CDR3, the DNA is TGCGCCAGCAGCTTGGACCGGGGCCCTTCCTACGAGCAGTACTTC. Protein: CASSLDRGPSYEQYF.

This clonotype was found a few times. J is TRBJ2-5 and V is TRBV7-9; 7 bases are shared with TRBD1. CDR1 is SEHNR and CDR2 is FQNEAQ in the germline V gene (reference sequence). V lost 6 bases to trimming and J lost 4 bases; unmatched junction nucleotides: 14. The CDR3 is 16 residues long. CDR3 nucleotide sequence: TGTGCCAGCAGATCGCACAGGGGTTTGGCCGTAGAGACCCAGTACTTC. Encoded protein: CASRSHRGLAVETQYF.

The chain has TRBV7-3 and TRBJ2-3; no reliable D call. The CDR3 totals 16 residues. The V end lost 1 base, the J end lost 0 bases, and 11 bases lay between the germline ends. CDR1 is SGHTA, CDR2 FQGTGA, per germline. The CDR3 DNA follows: TGTGCCAGCAGCTTAAATACCGGCCGTAGCACAGATACGCAGTATTTT. It yields the protein CASSLNTGRSTDTQYF.

The chain is built from TRBV10-3 and TRBJ1-2, with D unresolved. Germline V gives CDR1 ENHRY, CDR2 SYGVKD. The CDR3 runs 16 residues. The ends were cut back, 2 bases at V and 3 bases at J, with 16 bases in the middle. The CDR3: CAISERVGNSDYGYTF. DNA for the CDR3: TGTGCCATCAGTGAGAGGGTTGGGAACAGTGACTATGGCTACACCTTC.

This clonotype was observed once. The chain employs TRBV20-1 and TRBJ2-5; no reliable D call. V was trimmed by 6 bases and J by 0 bases, leaving 5 bases between them. The CDR3 loop spans 11 amino acids. CDR1 is DFQATT, CDR2 SNEGSKA, per germline (reference sequence). The CDR3 spells CSAFYQETQYF. CDR3 DNA: TGCAGTGCCTTTTACCAAGAGACCCAGTACTTC.

Many counts were recorded for this clonotype. The V and J genes are TRBV28 and TRBJ1-1; D is uncertain. V shed 7 bases and J shed 3 bases, with 6 bases lying between them. CDR1 is MDHEN, CDR2 SYDVKM, per germline. This CDR3 is 11 amino acids long. The CDR3 DNA reads as TGTGCCAGCATGAAGGACACTGAAGCTTTCTTT. Translating it yields CASMKDTEAFF.

CDR3 in DNA: TGTGCCAGCAGCCCAACGGGACGGACCTACGAGCAGTACTTC. Translation: CASSPTGRTYEQYF. The chain is built from TRBV3-1 and TRBJ2-7; the D call may be TRBD1 or TRBD2 (5 bases each). The CDR3 has 14 amino acids. The germline CDR1 and CDR2 sequences are LGHDT and YNNKEL (reference sequence). V dropped 4 bases and J dropped 2 bases, with 12 bases sitting between them.

This clonotype was picked up many times. This chain links TRBV24-1 with TRBJ1-2; 8 bases are a match to TRBD1. CDR1 and CDR2 from the germline V gene are KGHDR and SFDVKD. The CDR3 loop spans 13 amino acids. Trimming at V came to 4 bases and at J to 9 bases, leaving 6 bases not matched to a gene. The CDR3 sequence is CATSDQDRACYTF. CDR3 in DNA: TGTGCCACCAGTGACCAGGACAGGGCTTGCTACACCTTC.

In the case of this clonotype: A read error is possible here, since a much larger clone lies one base away. The gene calls are TRBV28 and TRBJ1-5; D is perhaps TRBD1 (6 bases). V dropped 3 bases and J dropped 3 bases, with 18 bases sitting between them. CDR1 and CDR2 (germline): MDHEN, SYDVKM. There are 17 residues in the CDR3. Written as DNA, the CDR3 is TGTGCCAGCAGTTTCCCGCAGGGGCTGGGGAACAATCAGCCCCAGCATTTT. It yields the protein CASSFPQGLGNNQPQHF.